Listed below are T cell receptor beta chains from one sample, sequenced in a study of T cell responses to AZD1222 COVID-19 vaccine. Data came from immunoSEQ multiplex PCR; TCRdb stores just in-frame clones and leaves some out. The repertoire holds roughly 120,000 clones, with over 75% as singletons. This specimen was peripheral blood, taken on day 0 of AZD1222 vaccination. Source of these receptors: an adult in good health. CDR3s include the opening cysteine and the closing phenylalanine or tryptophan. Each record gives: J gene, clone size, CDR3 length, D gene, V gene, CDR3 DNA, CDR3 protein. D genes are given only for firm matches. Rows give clone size only sometimes, using once, few, many, or a class for an expanded clone.

TRBJ1-2 | NA | 15 | NA | TRBV5-4 | TGTGCCAGCAGCTTGGGGGGGGGAGCCGTAGGTGGCTACACCTTC | CASSLGGGAVGGYTF
TRBJ1-1 | NA | 14 | NA | TRBV5-1 | TGCGCCAGCAGCGTAGGCCTCCTGGGGACTGAAGCTTTCTTT | CASSVGLLGTEAFF
TRBJ2-5 | many | 14 | TRBD2 | TRBV3-1/TRBV3-2 | TGTGCCAGCAGGCGAGGACTAGTAGGTGAGACCCAGTACTTC | CASRRGLVGETQYF
TRBJ2-3 | NA | 11 | NA | TRBV5-4 | TGTGCCAGCAGCAGTTCAGATACGCAGTATTTT | CASSSSDTQYF
TRBJ1-4 | NA | 16 | NA | TRBV28 | TGTGCCAGCAGTTTATTGGGGGCCGGTCCTAATGAAAAACTGTTTTTT | CASSLLGAGPNEKLFF
TRBJ1-3 | few | 17 | NA | TRBV9 | TGTGCCAGCAGCGTAGAAGGGACATCTTCCTCTGGAAACACCATATATTTT | CASSVEGTSSSGNTIYF
TRBJ1-3 | NA | 16 | NA | TRBV18 | TGTGCCAGCTCACCGGGGGGGACAAACACTGGAAACACCATATATTTT | CASSPGGTNTGNTIYF
TRBJ1-1 | NA | 14 | TRBD1 | TRBV19 | TGTGCCAGTAGGACAGGGGAAAAAGGTACTGAAGCTTTCTTT | CASRTGEKGTEAFF
TRBJ1-3 | NA | 15 | NA | TRBV28 | TGTGCCAGCAGCTTGGACGCCCGGGCTGGAAACACCATATATTTT | CASSLDARAGNTIYF
TRBJ1-6 | NA | 14 | NA | TRBV19 | TGTGCCAGTACCTCCCAGGGGTCTGATTCACCCCTCCACTTT | CASTSQGSDSPLHF
TRBJ1-5 | NA | 15 | TRBD1 | TRBV6-1 | TGTGCCAGCAGTTCGCCGACAGGGGGTAATCAGCCCCAGCATTTT | CASSSPTGGNQPQHF
TRBJ1-6 | NA | 16 | NA | TRBV7-2 | TGTGCCAGCAGCTTAGGGGGCTACGAGCGAGATTCACCCCTCCACTTT | CASSLGGYERDSPLHF
TRBJ1-2 | NA | 14 | TRBD1 | TRBV2 | TGTGCCAGCAGGGGGACAGGAGCTAACTATGGCTACACCTTC | CASRGTGANYGYTF
TRBJ2-1 | NA | 12 | NA | TRBV5-8 | TGTGCCAGCAGCTGGTGGGGGAGTGAGCAGTTCTTC | CASSWWGSEQFF
TRBJ1-1 | NA | 13 | TRBD1 | TRBV5-1 | TGCGCCAGCAGCCCCGACAGGGTCACTGAAGCTTTCTTT | CASSPDRVTEAFF
TRBJ1-1 | NA | 14 | NA | TRBV7-9 | TGTGCCAGCAGCTCCAGTAATATGAACACTGAAGCTTTCTTT | CASSSSNMNTEAFF
TRBJ2-2 | NA | 16 | TRBD1 | TRBV7-2 | TGTGCCAGCAGCATCACGGGACAGGGGTCGGCCGGGGAGCTGTTTTTT | CASSITGQGSAGELFF
TRBJ1-1 | NA | 14 | NA | TRBV30 | TGTGCCTGGAGTAGGGCAGGGATTATCACTGAAGCTTTCTTT | CAWSRAGIITEAFF
TRBJ2-1 | NA | 16 | NA | TRBV24-1 | TGTGCCACCAGTGATTTTAGGGGACAATCCTACAATGAGCAGTTCTTC | CATSDFRGQSYNEQFF
TRBJ1-1 | NA | 19 | NA | TRBV11-3 | TGTGCCAGCAGCCCTAGGAACCGGGAGGGGATGCCTACGAACACTGAAGCTTTCTTT | CASSPRNREGMPTNTEAFF
TRBJ2-1 | NA | 16 | NA | TRBV6-6 | TGTGCCAGCAGGCCCCAGGGGCTGGTAGTCTACAATGAGCAGTTCTTC | CASRPQGLVVYNEQFF
TRBJ2-5 | NA | 16 | TRBD2 | TRBV30 | TGTGCCTGGAGTCACGATCGTCTAGCGGGTCAAGAGACCCAGTACTTC | CAWSHDRLAGQETQYF
TRBJ2-1 | NA | 17 | TRBD2 | TRBV5-5 | TGTGCCAGCAGCTTCCTAGCGGGGGGAATCTCCTACAATGAGCAGTTCTTC | CASSFLAGGISYNEQFF
TRBJ1-1 | NA | 14 | NA | TRBV11-1 | TGTGCCAGCAGCTTTTCCAGGGTTAACACTGAAGCTTTCTTT | CASSFSRVNTEAFF
TRBJ1-1 | NA | 15 | NA | TRBV10-3 | TGTGCCATCAGTGATGGGGTCAGGGGTGTCACTGAAGCTTTCTTT | CAISDGVRGVTEAFF
TRBJ1-5 | once | 13 | TRBD1 | TRBV18 | TGTGCCAGCTCACCAGACAGGGATCAGCCCCAGCATTTT | CASSPDRDQPQHF
TRBJ1-2 | NA | 13 | NA | TRBV5-1 | TGCGCCAGCACGGGGCCCACCGACTATGGCTACACCTTC | CASTGPTDYGYTF
TRBJ1-1 | once | 13 | NA | TRBV25-1 | TGTGCCAGCAGTGATAGGTTATACACTGAAGCTTTCTTT | CASSDRLYTEAFF
TRBJ2-7 | NA | 17 | TRBD2 | TRBV3-1/TRBV3-2 | TGTGCCAGCAGCCAAGCGACTAGCGGGGGGAGCTCCTACGAGCAGTACTTC | CASSQATSGGSSYEQYF
TRBJ1-5 | NA | 16 | NA | TRBV4-3 | TGCGCCAGCAGCCAAGATTACCAGGGCATCAATCAGCCCCAGCATTTT | CASSQDYQGINQPQHF
TRBJ1-4 | NA | 15 | NA | TRBV11-2 | TGTGCCAGCAGCTCCCAGGAGACAACTAATGAAAAACTGTTTTTT | CASSSQETTNEKLFF
TRBJ2-7 | NA | 14 | NA | TRBV30 | TGTGCCTGGAAGGCGGGGGACACCTCCTACGAGCAGTACTTC | CAWKAGDTSYEQYF
TRBJ1-6 | NA | 15 | TRBD1 | TRBV3-1/TRBV3-2 | TGTGCCAGCAGCCGAGGACAGGGCGGTAATTCACCCCTCCACTTT | CASSRGQGGNSPLHF
TRBJ2-1 | NA | 15 | TRBD2 | TRBV6-5 | TGTGCCAGCAGTCGGACTAGCGGGTTATACAATGAGCAGTTCTTC | CASSRTSGLYNEQFF
TRBJ2-5 | NA | 15 | NA | TRBV3-1/TRBV3-2 | TGTGCCAGCAGCCAAGGTCCCTGGGAAGGGGAGACCCAGTACTTC | CASSQGPWEGETQYF
TRBJ2-3 | NA | 17 | TRBD2 | TRBV7-9 | TGTGCCAGCAGCCCCTCCTCCGCGGGAGGGCCTGGAAATACGCAGTATTTT | CASSPSSAGGPGNTQYF
TRBJ2-2 | NA | 14 | TRBD1 | TRBV7-8 | TGTGCCAGCAGCCGACAGGGGAACACCGGGGAGCTGTTTTTT | CASSRQGNTGELFF
TRBJ1-6 | NA | 14 | TRBD1 | TRBV7-2 | TGTGCCAGCAGCTCGACAGGGGTAGGGACACCCCTCCACTTT | CASSSTGVGTPLHF
TRBJ2-4 | NA | 15 | TRBD1 | TRBV7-2 | TGTGCCAGCAGATATCCGGGACAGTCGAGGAACATTCAGTACTTC | CASRYPGQSRNIQYF
TRBJ1-2 | NA | 15 | TRBD1 | TRBV5-1 | TGCGCCAGCAGCTTAAACAGGGGGCCTAACTATGGCTACACCTTC | CASSLNRGPNYGYTF
TRBJ2-1 | NA | 14 | NA | TRBV30 | TGTGCCTGGAGTTTAGTGGGGGTAGGCAATGAGCAGTTCTTC | CAWSLVGVGNEQFF
TRBJ1-2 | NA | 15 | NA | TRBV18 | TGTGCCAGCTCGAACTATCAGGCCGTGGAGGCTGGCTACACCTTC | CASSNYQAVEAGYTF
TRBJ1-3 | NA | 14 | NA | TRBV3-1/TRBV3-2 | TGTGCCAGCAGCGGGCGGGGTCTAGGAAACACCATATATTTT | CASSGRGLGNTIYF
TRBJ1-2 | few | 19 | NA | TRBV5-1 | TGCGCCAGCAGCTTGGTATCGACCCAACGACGAGGCGGTAACTATGGCTACACCTTC | CASSLVSTQRRGGNYGYTF
TRBJ1-1 | NA | 13 | NA | TRBV7-2 | TGTGCCAGCAGCTTATCGGTGAACACTGAAGCTTTCTTT | CASSLSVNTEAFF
TRBJ1-6 | few | 12 | NA | TRBV7-2 | TGTGCCAGCAGCTTTTTTGGTTCACCCCTCCACTTT | CASSFFGSPLHF
TRBJ2-4 | NA | 18 | TRBD1 | TRBV24-1 | TGTGCCACCAGTGATTTCCCCCAGGGGGAGTGGGCCAAAAACATTCAGTACTTC | CATSDFPQGEWAKNIQYF
TRBJ2-3 | NA | 13 | NA | TRBV4-3 | TGCGCCAGCAGCCAAGGATACGCAGATACGCAGTATTTT | CASSQGYADTQYF
TRBJ1-5 | NA | 15 | NA | TRBV19 | TGTGCCAGTAGTATTCGCCACGTGAGCAATCAGCCCCAGCATTTT | CASSIRHVSNQPQHF
TRBJ2-7 | NA | 16 | NA | TRBV18 | TGTGCCAGCACGTCCCTAGTGGACGCTACCTCCTACGAGCAGTACTTC | CASTSLVDATSYEQYF
TRBJ2-1 | NA | 17 | TRBD2 | TRBV7-3 | TGTGCCAGCAGCTTGGATGGTTGGCTAGCGGGCGGGGTAGAGCAGTTCTTC | CASSLDGWLAGGVEQFF
TRBJ2-7 | few | 16 | NA | TRBV6-1 | TGTGCCAGCAGTGACCTCGGACTGGCGAGCTCCTACGAGCAGTACTTC | CASSDLGLASSYEQYF